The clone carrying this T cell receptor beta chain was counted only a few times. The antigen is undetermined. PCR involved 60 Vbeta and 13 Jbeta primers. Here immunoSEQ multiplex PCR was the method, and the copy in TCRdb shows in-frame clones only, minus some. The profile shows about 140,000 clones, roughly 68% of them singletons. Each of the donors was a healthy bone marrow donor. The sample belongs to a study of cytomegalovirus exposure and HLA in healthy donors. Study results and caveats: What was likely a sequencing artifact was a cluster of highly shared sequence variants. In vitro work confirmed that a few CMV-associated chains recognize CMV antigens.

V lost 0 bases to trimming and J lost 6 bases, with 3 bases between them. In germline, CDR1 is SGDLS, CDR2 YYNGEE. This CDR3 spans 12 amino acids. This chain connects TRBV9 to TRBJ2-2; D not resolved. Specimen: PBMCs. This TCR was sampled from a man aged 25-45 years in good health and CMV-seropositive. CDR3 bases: TGTGCCAGCAGCGTAGCTTCCGGGGAGCTGTTTTTT. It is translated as CASSVASGELFF.